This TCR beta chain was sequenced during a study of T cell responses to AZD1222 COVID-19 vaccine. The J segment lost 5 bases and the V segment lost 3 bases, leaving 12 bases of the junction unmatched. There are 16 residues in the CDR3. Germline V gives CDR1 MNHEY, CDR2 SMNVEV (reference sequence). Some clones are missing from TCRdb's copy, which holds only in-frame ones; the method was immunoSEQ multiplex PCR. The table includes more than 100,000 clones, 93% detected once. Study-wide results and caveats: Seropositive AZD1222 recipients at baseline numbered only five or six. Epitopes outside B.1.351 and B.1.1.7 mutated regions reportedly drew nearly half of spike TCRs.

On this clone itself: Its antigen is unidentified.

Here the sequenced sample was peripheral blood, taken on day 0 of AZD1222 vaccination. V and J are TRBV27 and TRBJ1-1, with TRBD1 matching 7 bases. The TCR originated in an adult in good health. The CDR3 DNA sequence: TGTGCCAGCAGTTTTCTCACTACAGGGGCAGGTACTGAAGCTTTCTTT. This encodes CASSFLTTGAGTEAFF.